This T cell receptor beta chain appears in the sequencing data of a study of spatial heterogeneity in lung cancer. Study-wide background: Each time, sequencing found more beta-chain sequences than alpha-chain sequences. Unique TCR and UMI combinations averaged more than ten appearances each in raw reads.

The CDR3 consists of 14 residues. Germline CDR1 is MGHDK and CDR2 is SYGVNS. Trimming took 4 bases from V and 6 from J; bases not matched to a gene: 7. This clonotype was seen repeatedly, ten times or more. Every individual TCR cDNA molecule carried its own unique molecular identifier, which allowed correction of PCR and sequencing errors. A single record per CDR3 protein comes from TCRdb applying MiXCR to the 5' RACE reads. Of about 38,000 distinct CDR3 sequences listed, 6.5% to 9% are singletons. Time point here: sample taken at primary tumor resection. From tumor, nontumor lung or frozen PBMC, whole RNA was taken unsorted for sequencing. The donors comprised 60 to 85 untreated early-stage non-small cell lung cancer patients.

This chain connects TRBV25-1 to TRBJ1-1; 8 bases map to TRBD1. This sequence was found in a male donor with early-stage non-small cell lung cancer. The material sequenced was PBMCs, taken at surgery. The CDR3 loop reads CASSGRGRGSEAFF. The CDR3 DNA reads TGTGCCAGCAGTGGCAGGGGGCGCGGGTCTGAAGCTTTCTTT.